The T cell receptor beta chain under discussion was sequenced for a study of T cell repertoires in cytomegalovirus infection. Study background: Matching HLA type, along with CMV infection, was indicated by public TCR beta signatures.

TCRdb reanalysed the reads using MiXCR and keeps one entry per CDR3 protein. The sample yields around 130,000 distinct CDR3 sequences, around 25% seen once. Study-wide results and limits: People with CMV and the relevant HLA were identified by cumulative public TCR beta family frequency. Within the response measured ex vivo, HLA-C-restricted CMV-specific TCR beta clonotypes were dominant.

Trimming took 3 bases from V and 3 from J, leaving 6 bases between them. The CDR3 covers 12 residues. This clonotype was recorded a few times. Its antigen remains unidentified. This receptor was taken from a human donor in good health (CMV status not recorded). Some clones in this sample may be carry-over from other donors' samples. This sequence joins TRBV12-3 or TRBV12-4 and TRBJ2-7; maybe TRBD2 (6 bases). Sequences were obtained from PBMCs, sequenced either directly or after in vitro stimulation (not recorded which). The CDR3 DNA is TGTGCCAGCAGTTTCGGGGGCTACGAGCAGTACTTC. Residues: CASSFGGYEQYF.